A single sample is the source of the 27 T cell receptor beta chains below, sequenced in a study of blood T cell repertoires in COVID-19. Generated by immunoSEQ multiplex PCR, the TCRdb table keeps only in-frame clones and is missing some. The data contain roughly 30,000 clones, roughly 87% of them singletons. The sample was peripheral blood. The receptor set was obtained from a human donor in a cohort sampled during active COVID-19.

The rearrangement uses TRBV9 and TRBJ1-4; TRBD1 might be the D (5 bases). Trimming took 5 bases from V and 6 from J, leaving 17 bases between them. The germline V gene encodes CDR1 SGDLS and CDR2 YYNGEE. The CDR3 sequence is 15 residues long. The CDR3 DNA sequence: TGTGCCAGCAGTTGGGGTGGGGCGCTGGATGAAAAACTGTTTTTT. Translating gives CASSWGGALDEKLFF.

Regarding this clone: An end of the junction differs from the germline gene, which may be a read error. The rearrangement links TRBV25-1 to TRBJ2-1, with D unresolved. The CDR3 consists of 11 residues. Germline V lookup: CDR1 MGHDK, CDR2 SYGVNS. CDR3 nucleotides: TGTGCCAGCAGCTCCGACAATGAGCAGTTCTTC. It specifies CASSSDNEQFF.

The V gene is TRBV24-1, the J gene TRBJ2-1; no clear D gene. V was pared by 5 bases and J by 0 bases, with 10 bases between. Germline V gives CDR1 KGHDR, CDR2 SFDVKD. CDR3 length equals 15 residues. The CDR3: CATSAARSSYNEQFF. CDR3 coding DNA: TGTGCCACCAGTGCCGCCAGAAGCTCCTACAATGAGCAGTTCTTC.

The chain carries TRBV10-3 and TRBJ1-1; D is undetermined. Germline values: CDR1 ENHRY, CDR2 SYGVKD. Trimming removed 7 bases from V and 4 bases from J, with 13 bases in between. The CDR3 spans 13 residues. The CDR3 protein is CAITSGLSTEAFF. The CDR3, as DNA: TGTGCCATCACCAGCGGGTTGAGCACTGAAGCTTTCTTT.

J is TRBJ2-7 and V is TRBV4-1; TRBD1 aligns across 11 bases. This CDR3 is 13 amino acids long. Germline CDR1 MGHRA, CDR2 YSYEKL. Trimming took 5 bases from V and 5 from J; bases not matched to a gene: 2. This chain's CDR3 is CASSLGQGDEQYF. Written as DNA, the CDR3 is TGCGCCAGCAGCTTGGGACAGGGGGACGAGCAGTACTTC.

J is TRBJ1-1 and V is TRBV5-1, with 8 bases lining up with TRBD1. Germline CDR1 SGHRS, CDR2 YFSETQ. This CDR3 is built from 16 residues. V shed 6 bases, J shed 2 bases, and the junction held 12 bases outside the gene matches. In nucleotides, the CDR3 is TGCGCCAGCACCAAGGGGGACAGGTTAGAAAACACTGAAGCTTTCTTT. Protein product: CASTKGDRLENTEAFF.

V usage is TRBV7-9 and J usage is TRBJ1-1; D call uncertain. CDR1 SEHNR and CDR2 FQNEAQ come from the germline V gene (reference sequence). Trimming stripped 5 bases from V and 0 bases from J, with 19 bases between. This CDR3 is 17 amino acids long. CDR3 sequence reads: CASSPLLLETMNTEAFF. CDR3 nucleotide sequence: TGTGCCAGCAGCCCGTTACTCTTGGAGACCATGAACACTGAAGCTTTCTTT.

This chain links TRBV4-3 with TRBJ2-5, with D tentatively TRBD2 (6 bases). CDR3 length: 15 residues. The germline V gene has CDR1 LGHNA and CDR2 YSLEER. V dropped 1 base and J dropped 4 bases, with 13 bases sitting between them. Written as DNA, the CDR3 is TGCGCCAGCAGCCAAGGTGGAGGGTTAGGAGAGACCCAGTACTTC. The encoded protein is CASSQGGGLGETQYF.

The rearrangement links TRBV5-1 to TRBJ2-2; 9 bases align to TRBD1. The CDR3 consists of 17 residues. Germline CDR1 reads SGHRS; CDR2 reads YFSETQ. The junction had 10 bases not matched to a gene; V was cut back by 3 bases and J by 4 bases. CDR3 protein: CASSSKTGTGSTGELFF. DNA of the CDR3: TGCGCCAGCAGCTCGAAAACCGGGACAGGGTCCACCGGGGAGCTGTTTTTT.

This chain links TRBV6-5 with TRBJ2-5; possibly TRBD2 for D (6 bases). V shed 9 bases and J shed 7 bases, with 12 bases lying between them. Germline V gene data show CDR1 as MNHEY and CDR2 as SVGAGI. The CDR3 is 11 amino acids. As DNA, the CDR3 is TGTGCCAGTCGGGAGTCGGGGACCCAGTACTTC. Protein product: CASRESGTQYF.

The chain recombines TRBV18 with TRBJ2-7; a possible D gene is TRBD1 (6 bases). Germline CDR1 is KGHSH and CDR2 is LQKENI. Trimming shortened V by 8 bases and J by 3 bases, and 17 bases separated the two germline ends. The CDR3 totals 14 residues. CDR3 coding DNA: TGTGCCAGCGCAACCGGGACAAGTGGCTACGAGCAGTACTTC. Its protein product is CASATGTSGYEQYF.

CDR3 in DNA: TGTGCCAGCACCAAAAGTGGCGGAAACTCTGGGGCCAACGTCCTGACTTTC. It codes for CASTKSGGNSGANVLTF. This chain uses TRBV7-9 with TRBJ2-6; D unclear. The germline V gene has CDR1 SEHNR and CDR2 FQNEAQ (reference sequence). The CDR3 contains 17 residues. Trimming removed 7 bases from V and 0 bases from J, with 16 bases in between. Full variable domain (remainder filled in from reference TRBV7-9 and TRBJ2-6): DTGVSQNPRHKITKRGQNVTFRCDPISEHNRLYWYRQTLGQGPEFLTYFQNEAQLEKSRLLSDRFSAERPKGSFSTLEIQRTEQGDSAMYLCASTKSGGNSGANVLTFGAGSRLTVL.

The chain joins TRBV18 to TRBJ2-7, with D perhaps matching TRBD2 (6 bases). Germline V gene sequence: CDR1 KGHSH, CDR2 LQKENI. This CDR3 contains 14 residues. The V gene lost 8 bases and the J gene lost 2 bases, with 16 bases spanning the gap. This chain's CDR3 is CASAVGEVPYEQYF. CDR3 nucleotides: TGTGCCAGCGCCGTCGGGGAGGTCCCCTACGAGCAGTACTTC.

V and J are TRBV2 and TRBJ2-3; TRBD1 is a possible D gene (5 bases). Trimming stripped 6 bases from V and 2 bases from J, with 6 bases between. CDR1 is SNHLY and CDR2 is FYNNEI in the germline V gene. The CDR3 contains 12 residues. The CDR3 bases are TGTGCCAGCAGGACAGCCACAGATACGCAGTATTTT. It encodes CASRTATDTQYF.

This chain links TRBV2 with TRBJ1-2; tentatively, D is TRBD1 (5 bases). Germline V gene sequence: CDR1 SNHLY, CDR2 FYNNEI. The CDR3 is 12 residues long. V was trimmed by 5 bases and J by 5 bases, leaving 9 bases between them. In DNA form, the CDR3 reads TGTGCCAGCAGTTTGACAGCGTATGGCTACACCTTC. Amino acid sequence: CASSLTAYGYTF. Full variable domain (outside the CDR3, taken from reference TRBV2 and TRBJ1-2): EPEVTQTPSHQVTQMGQEVILRCVPISNHLYFYWYRQILGQKVEFLVSFYNNEISEKSEIFDDQFSVERPDGSNFTLKIRSTKLEDSAMYFCASSLTAYGYTFGSGTRLTVV.

The rearrangement links TRBV7-2 to TRBJ2-1, with TRBD1 identical over 7 bases. CDR1 is SGHTA and CDR2 is FQGNSA in the germline V gene. Germline trimming cut 3 bases from V and 8 bases from J; bases unmatched to any gene: 10. CDR3 length: 15 residues. CDR3 coding DNA: TGTGCCAGCAGCTTGAGGGGACAGCCTTATTATGAGCAGTTCTTC. It codes for CASSLRGQPYYEQFF. The full variable domain, its missing parts supplied by reference TRBV7-2 and TRBJ2-1, is GAGVSQSPSNKVTEKGKDVELRCDPISGHTALYWYRQSLGQGLEFLIYFQGNSAPDKSGLPSDRFSAERTGGSVSTLTIQRTQQEDSAVYLCASSLRGQPYYEQFFGPGTRLTVL.

The V and J genes are TRBV11-3 and TRBJ2-4; weak D call: TRBD1 (6 bases). Germline assignment: CDR1 SGHNT and CDR2 YENEEA. The CDR3 spans 13 residues. Trimming removed 2 bases from V and 8 bases from J, with 10 bases in between. CDR3 in amino acids: CASSLNRVDIQYF. CDR3 nucleotide sequence: TGTGCCAGCAGCTTAAACAGGGTAGACATTCAGTACTTC.

In nucleotides, the CDR3 is TGTGCCAGCAGGCAAGGACAGCCGAACACTGAAGCTTTCTTT. It specifies CASRQGQPNTEAFF. This chain joins TRBV6-5 and TRBJ1-1; D may be TRBD1 (6 bases). This CDR3 is 14 amino acids long. Trimming stripped 6 bases from V and 1 base from J, with 12 bases between. Germline loops: CDR1 MNHEY, CDR2 SVGAGI.

The chain employs TRBV13 and TRBJ2-2, with D possibly matching TRBD2 (6 bases). CDR3 length equals 18 residues. Germline V gene lookup returns CDR1 PRHDT and CDR2 FYEKMQ (reference sequence). V shed 3 bases and J shed 3 bases, with 20 bases lying between them. The CDR3, as DNA: TGTGCCAGCAGCTTGCCCTATTTTGGAGGGCCTCACACCGGGGAGCTGTTTTTT. Its protein is CASSLPYFGGPHTGELFF.

This chain uses TRBV6-5 with TRBJ1-5; 8 bases agree with TRBD1. The CDR3 is 13 residues long. CDR1 MNHEY and CDR2 SVGAGI come from the germline V gene. The J segment lost 9 bases and the V segment lost 6 bases, leaving 7 bases of the junction unmatched. CDR3 amino acids: CASSSGGRRPQHF. DNA for the CDR3: TGTGCCAGCAGCTCAGGGGGCCGAAGGCCCCAGCATTTT.

The chain recombines TRBV27 with TRBJ2-7, with 7 positions matching TRBD1. Germline CDR1 and CDR2: MNHEY and SMNVEV (reference sequence). The CDR3 has 14 residues. V shed 0 bases, J shed 4 bases, and the junction held 3 bases outside the gene matches. The CDR3 sequence is CASSLSGRGYEQYF. For the CDR3, the DNA is TGTGCCAGCAGTTTATCGGGCAGGGGGTACGAGCAGTACTTC.

This chain joins TRBV7-9 and TRBJ1-5; possible D gene TRBD1, 5 bases. With 3 bases removed from V and 5 bases from J, the gap between germline ends came to 17 bases. The CDR3 contains 16 residues. The germline V gene has CDR1 SEHNR and CDR2 FQNEAQ (reference sequence). The DNA for the CDR3 is TGTGCCAGCAGCTTGACCGGGCCCTGGGGCGATCAGCCCCAGCATTTT. This encodes CASSLTGPWGDQPQHF. Looking up the rest from reference TRBV7-9 and TRBJ1-5 gives the full variable domain: DTGVSQNPRHKITKRGQNVTFRCDPISEHNRLYWYRQTLGQGPEFLTYFQNEAQLEKSRLLSDRFSAERPKGSFSTLEIQRTEQGDSAMYLCASSLTGPWGDQPQHFGDGTRLSIL.

This clone was seen a few times. The chain joins TRBV3-1 (or the pseudogene TRBV3-2) to TRBJ2-2; D might be TRBD1 (5 bases). V gave up 1 base and J gave up 2 bases, with 11 bases separating them. Germline V CDR1 and CDR2: LGHDT, YNNKEL (reference sequence). This CDR3 comprises 16 residues. CDR3 coding DNA: TGTGCCAGCAGCCAAGTGGTTGGACATAACACCGGGGAGCTGTTTTTT. It translates to CASSQVVGHNTGELFF.

The rearrangement uses TRBV7-2 and TRBJ2-5, with TRBD2 matching 10 bases. Trimming took 4 bases from V and 3 from J; bases not matched to a gene: 8. The CDR3 totals 16 residues. Germline CDR1 is SGHTA and CDR2 is FQGNSA. In nucleotides, the CDR3 is TGTGCCAGCAGCTCCCTAGGAGCGGGAGGGAAAGAGACCCAGTACTTC. Translating it yields CASSSLGAGGKETQYF.

The V and J genes are TRBV4-3 and TRBJ2-5; 10 positions agree with TRBD2. Germline assignment: CDR1 LGHNA and CDR2 YSLEER. The CDR3 sequence is 18 residues long. Losses at the gene ends were 0 bases for V and 5 bases for J; bases not matched to a gene: 12. The DNA for the CDR3 is TGCGCCAGCAGCCAAGATAGAAGCGGGGGGGCTGGTCGTGAGACCCAGTACTTC. It is translated as CASSQDRSGGAGRETQYF.

V gene TRBV10-3 combines with J gene TRBJ1-4; D unresolved. The germline gives CDR1 ENHRY, CDR2 SYGVKD. The CDR3 length is 15 residues. Trimming took 0 bases from V and 4 from J, leaving 9 bases between them. The CDR3 region is CAISESQARNEKLFF. CDR3 nucleotide sequence: TGTGCCATCAGTGAGTCGCAAGCGCGTAATGAAAAACTGTTTTTT.

The chain couples TRBV4-2 to TRBJ2-1; 7 positions match TRBD2. The CDR3 loop spans 18 amino acids. The trim removed 4 bases at V and 5 bases at J, leaving 17 bases unmatched. Per germline, CDR1 LGHNA and CDR2 YNFKEQ. CDR3 amino acids: CASSPRGGWVMENNEQFF. CDR3 coding DNA: TGTGCCAGCAGCCCCCGGGGAGGGTGGGTGATGGAAAACAATGAGCAGTTCTTC.